Below, one TCR beta chain is given with its context. Individuals aged roughly 18 to 95 years were recruited from 24 US areas. This specimen comes from a study of blood T cell repertoires in COVID-19. Study-wide background: Sample material is recorded as cDNA or gDNA derived from T cells, B-cell-depleted T cells, or PBMCs.

Germline lookup yields CDR1 SEHNR and CDR2 FQNEAQ (reference sequence). The V gene end was trimmed by 4 bases and the J gene end by 7 bases; junction bases not matched to a gene: 13. CDR3 length equals 16 residues. Authors' processing steps: How many nucleated cells were present was estimated from reference gene primer amplification. TCRdb keeps only in-frame clones here, not all; method: immunoSEQ multiplex PCR. That table supplies the V and J calls and clone size; D and trimming were determined from the DNA. The table has about 180,000 clones, approximately 80% seen once; the top ten hold 17%. The chain couples TRBV7-9 to TRBJ1-3, with 7 bases matching TRBD1. This TCR came from a woman in her fifties or sixties who had recovered from COVID-19. The sample consisted of PBMCs or T cells enriched from blood (not recorded which). The CDR3: CASSSGTALQINTIYF. The DNA for the CDR3 is TGTGCCAGCAGCTCAGGGACAGCCCTTCAAATCAACACCATATATTTT.